These 20 T cell receptor beta chains were sequenced from one sample in a study of blood T cell repertoires in COVID-19. Profiled with immunoSEQ multiplex PCR; TCRdb holds only in-frame clones, not every one. The sample includes about 370,000 clones, roughly 89% seen only once; the top ten take approximately 7%. Material for sequencing was peripheral blood. The source is a man younger than 35 with active or convalescent COVID-19.

The chain joins TRBV6-4 to TRBJ2-3; weak D call: TRBD1 (5 bases). CDR1 and CDR2 from the germline V gene are MRHNA and SNTAGT. Trimming cost V 4 bases and J 4 bases, with 15 bases left between them. The CDR3 covers 15 residues. The CDR3 sequence is CASSAQVGRADTQYF. CDR3 nucleotides: TGTGCCAGCAGTGCCCAGGTGGGGCGAGCAGATACGCAGTATTTT.

V is TRBV28 and J is TRBJ1-3, with 7 bases identical to TRBD1. V shed 3 bases and J 2 bases; nucleotides not matched to a gene: 16. The CDR3 has 19 residues. The germline V gene has CDR1 MDHEN and CDR2 SYDVKM. CDR3 bases: TGTGCCAGCAGTTTCATGGACAGGTCAAATACCGACCCTGGAAACACCATATATTTT. Its translation: CASSFMDRSNTDPGNTIYF.

The chain employs TRBV3-1 (or the pseudogene TRBV3-2) and TRBJ1-2, with D maybe TRBD1 (6 bases). V was trimmed by 2 bases and J by 6 bases, leaving 16 bases between them. Germline CDR1 reads LGHDT; CDR2 reads YNNKEL (reference sequence). CDR3 length equals 15 residues. CDR3 protein: CASSQTVQGIDGYTF. Here the CDR3 DNA reads TGTGCCAGCAGCCAAACCGTACAGGGTATCGATGGCTACACCTTC.

Here the CDR3 DNA reads TGTGCCAGCAGCCCCGGGGCAGGGGCGGTCGGGGAGCTGTTTTTT. Encoded protein: CASSPGAGAVGELFF. The V gene is TRBV11-2, the J gene TRBJ2-2; TRBD1 might be the D (6 bases). V lost 5 bases and J lost 7, with 17 bases in between. The CDR3 loop spans 15 amino acids. Germline CDR1 reads SGHAT; CDR2 reads FQNNGV.

This chain joins TRBV5-1 and TRBJ2-5, with 10 positions matching TRBD1. The junction had 9 bases not matched to a gene; V was cut back by 7 bases and J by 3 bases. The CDR3 contains 15 residues. CDR1 SGHRS and CDR2 YFSETQ come from the germline V gene. The DNA for the CDR3 is TGCGCCAGCCATACCGGGACAGGGGAAAAAGAGACCCAGTACTTC. It specifies CASHTGTGEKETQYF.

This clone was observed a single time. The chain's CDR3 is CASSLLRGLNEKLFF. The CDR3 DNA reads as TGTGCCAGCAGTTTATTGAGGGGACTTAATGAAAAACTGTTTTTT. The chain joins TRBV27 to TRBJ1-4; D may be TRBD1 (5 bases). V was pared by 1 base and J by 4 bases, with 10 bases between. The germline V gene encodes CDR1 MNHEY and CDR2 SMNVEV (reference sequence). CDR3 length: 15 amino acids.

In its sample, this clone was seen once. The gene calls are TRBV4-2 and TRBJ2-3; tentative D call: TRBD2 (6 bases). This CDR3 has 18 residues. Germline values: CDR1 LGHNA, CDR2 YNFKEQ. Trimming left V 4 bases short and J 5 bases short, with 25 bases between. The CDR3 region has the DNA TGTGCCAGCAGCCTGGATACTGGGACTCCCCACGAGGGAGATACGCAGTATTTT. It translates to CASSLDTGTPHEGDTQYF.

This clone was recorded a few times. At one end, the junction sequence differs from germline, possibly due to a read error. CDR3 in amino acids: CASSQGASGANVLTF. As DNA, the CDR3 is TGTGCCAGTTCACAGGGGGCCTCTGGGGCCAACGTGCTGACTTTC. The genes are TRBV19 and TRBJ2-6, with 9 bases identical to TRBD1. The CDR3 spans 15 residues. Germline lookup yields CDR1 LNHDA and CDR2 SQIVND (reference sequence).

This clone was seen more than once but under ten times. This chain joins TRBV6-5 and TRBJ1-2; no clear D. Trimming removed 5 bases from V and 6 bases from J, with 13 bases in between. Germline V gene lookup returns CDR1 MNHEY and CDR2 SVGAGI. The CDR3 sequence is 13 residues long. The DNA for the CDR3 is TGTGCCAGCAGTCTGACAATCTTAGATGGCTACACCTTC. Translation gives CASSLTILDGYTF.

This clone appeared a single time. The chain recombines TRBV18 with TRBJ2-1; no definite D call. From germline, CDR1 is KGHSH and CDR2 LQKENI. The V gene lost 3 bases and the J gene lost 6 bases, with 9 bases spanning the gap. The CDR3 length is 13 residues. The CDR3, as DNA: TGTGCCAGCTCACCGGTAGCAGCCAATGAGCAGTTCTTC. It is translated as CASSPVAANEQFF.

The chain is built from TRBV5-4 and TRBJ2-2, with a weak D call TRBD1 (6 bases). The V and J ends lost 3 bases and 1 base respectively, with 10 bases between them. Germline CDR1 is SGHNT and CDR2 is YYREEE (reference sequence). The CDR3 is 15 amino acids. CDR3 coding DNA: TGTGCCAGCAGCTATGGGACAATGAACACCGGGGAGCTGTTTTTT. Amino acid sequence: CASSYGTMNTGELFF.

The V gene is TRBV20-1, the J gene TRBJ2-7; D may be TRBD1 (5 bases). Between the trimmed V and J ends, which lost 7 bases and 6 bases, there was a span of 13 bases. Germline V gene data show CDR1 as DFQATT and CDR2 as SNEGSKA (reference sequence). The CDR3 extends over 11 amino acids. In DNA, the CDR3 is TGCAGTGAGCAGAAGGGGTCCGAGCAGTACTTC. Translation gives CSEQKGSEQYF.

This rearrangement joins TRBV27 to TRBJ2-1, with D perhaps matching TRBD2 (5 bases). Per germline, CDR1 MNHEY and CDR2 SMNVEV (reference sequence). The CDR3 spans 13 residues. V lost 11 bases and J lost 4, with 15 bases in between. Here the CDR3 DNA reads TGTGCCTCAGCGGCTAGGCCTTACAATGAGCAGTTCTTC. This sequence encodes CASAARPYNEQFF.

The V and J genes are TRBV5-1 and TRBJ2-4; 7 bases line up with TRBD1. The CDR3 covers 15 residues. Trimming cost V 4 bases and J 0 bases; bases outside gene matches: 4. CDR1 and CDR2 from the germline V gene are SGHRS and YFSETQ. CDR3 DNA: TGCGCCAGCAGCCATGACAGGGCAGCCAAAAACATTCAGTACTTC. It specifies CASSHDRAAKNIQYF.

This chain connects TRBV24-1 to TRBJ2-2, with TRBD1 matching over 9 bases. The CDR3 contains 23 residues. Germline CDR1 reads KGHDR; CDR2 reads SFDVKD. J was trimmed by 4 bases and V by 2 bases; bases with no gene match: 25. DNA of the CDR3: TGTGCCACCAGTGATTCGCTCCGGGGCCGGGACAGGGTTTGGCGGTGGGGCACCGGGGAGCTGTTTTTT. Translated: CATSDSLRGRDRVWRWGTGELFF.

The V and J genes are TRBV7-6 and TRBJ2-1, with D tentatively TRBD2 (6 bases). The CDR3 spans 16 residues. The germline V gene has CDR1 SGHVS and CDR2 FNYEAQ. Trimming pared 1 base from V and 0 bases from J, leaving 10 bases between. CDR3 DNA: TGTGCCAGCAGCTTAGAGGAGGGAGGCTCCTACAATGAGCAGTTCTTC. Residues: CASSLEEGGSYNEQFF.

This chain connects TRBV25-1 to TRBJ1-2, with TRBD1 identical over 7 bases. The junction had 7 bases not matched to a gene; V was cut back by 0 bases and J by 6 bases. The CDR3 is 15 residues long. Germline CDR1 reads MGHDK; CDR2 reads SYGVNS. The CDR3 DNA sequence: TGTGCCAGCAGTGAATATGGAGGGGGCCTCGATGGCTACACCTTC. Translating gives CASSEYGGGLDGYTF.

The chain links TRBV5-1 to TRBJ2-3, with D perhaps matching TRBD1 (5 bases). This CDR3 has 16 residues. Deletions cut 0 bases from V and 0 bases from J, with 11 bases between. The germline V gene encodes CDR1 SGHRS and CDR2 YFSETQ. The CDR3 is CASSLVPRTSTDTQYF. The CDR3 region has the DNA TGCGCCAGCAGCTTGGTTCCGAGGACAAGCACAGATACGCAGTATTTT.

The count of this clone is one. This chain links TRBV24-1 with TRBJ2-2; D perhaps matches TRBD1 (6 bases). The CDR3 spans 16 residues. Germline values: CDR1 KGHDR, CDR2 SFDVKD. Between the trimmed V and J ends, which lost 0 bases and 6 bases, there was a span of 13 bases. The CDR3 DNA sequence: TGTGCCACCAGTGATTTGCCCACAGGGCGGGCCGGGGAGCTGTTTTTT. It is translated as CATSDLPTGRAGELFF.

The V call is TRBV5-1, the J call TRBJ2-3, with TRBD2 as a possible D gene (5 bases). V was trimmed by 4 bases and J by 2 bases, leaving 11 bases between them. Germline lookup yields CDR1 SGHRS and CDR2 YFSETQ. The CDR3 runs 14 residues. The CDR3: CASSEGRLTDTQYF. CDR3 coding DNA: TGCGCCAGCAGCGAGGGTAGGCTCACAGATACGCAGTATTTT. Supplemented by reference TRBV5-1 and TRBJ2-3, the full variable domain reads KAGVTQTPRYLIKTRGQQVTLSCSPISGHRSVSWYQQTPGQGLQFLFEYFSETQRNKGNFPGRFSGRQFSNSRSEMNVSTLELGDSALYLCASSEGRLTDTQYFGPGTRLTVL.